A single sample gave rise to the 7 T cell receptor beta chains below, sequenced in a study of control samples from healthy donors and cancer patients. Libraries were prepared by immunoSEQ multiplex PCR; TCRdb keeps only in-frame clonotypes and omits some of them. The table records under 200,000 clones, approximately 94% of them present only once. The sequencing input was blood. The receptor set was obtained from a woman aged 40 to 55 in good health.

This chain uses TRBV30 with TRBJ1-2; the match to TRBD1 covers 7 bases. Germline loops: CDR1 GTSNPN, CDR2 SVGIG (reference sequence). The CDR3 has 13 residues. The J segment lost 5 bases and the V segment lost 5 bases, leaving 8 bases of the junction unmatched. The CDR3: CAWAQGQLYGYTF. The DNA of the CDR3 is TGTGCCTGGGCGCAGGGACAGCTATATGGCTACACCTTC.

This sequence joins TRBV7-3 and TRBJ2-1; D is possibly TRBD2 (5 bases). Trimming shortened V by 6 bases and J by 2 bases, and 14 bases separated the two germline ends. CDR1 SGHTA and CDR2 FQGTGA come from the germline V gene. The CDR3 spans 15 residues. CDR3 nucleotide sequence: TGTGCCAGCAGACCCACCGGTAGCGCCTACAATGAGCAGTTCTTC. Translation: CASRPTGSAYNEQFF.

This chain connects TRBV5-1 to TRBJ1-1; D is unclear. V lost 3 bases to trimming and J lost 7 bases, with 19 bases between them. The CDR3 totals 15 residues. Germline CDR1 SGHRS, CDR2 YFSETQ. CDR3 sequence (DNA): TGCGCCAGCAGCTATGGTTCGGATTACAGAAATGAAGCTTTCTTT. It specifies CASSYGSDYRNEAFF.

The V call is TRBV29-1, the J call TRBJ2-1; TRBD2 matches at 11 bases. Trimming cost V 6 bases and J 6 bases; bases outside gene matches: 7. CDR1 and CDR2 from the germline V gene are SQVTM and ANQGSEA. CDR3 length equals 14 residues. CDR3 loop: CSVELAGVPNEQFF. DNA for the CDR3: TGCAGCGTAGAACTAGCGGGAGTTCCCAATGAGCAGTTCTTC.

The chain joins TRBV6-6 to TRBJ2-7; D uncertain. V was shortened by 0 bases and J by 0 bases, with 12 bases between the two germline ends. The germline CDR1 and CDR2 sequences are MNHNY and SVGAGI (reference sequence). The CDR3 spans 16 residues. For the CDR3, the DNA is TGTGCCAGCAGTTACTCGTGGACCGTCAGCTCCTACGAGCAGTACTTC. It encodes CASSYSWTVSSYEQYF.

The rearrangement uses TRBV25-1 and TRBJ1-1; the D is unclear. This CDR3 has 13 residues. Germline V gene sequence: CDR1 MGHDK, CDR2 SYGVNS. Between the trimmed V and J ends, which lost 1 base and 11 bases, there was a span of 14 bases. As DNA, the CDR3 is TGTGCCAGCAGTGAATCTGTCATAGGCCGCGCTTTCTTT. This encodes CASSESVIGRAFF.

CDR3 in amino acids: CATSRDRGQGLRNYNSPLHF. CDR3 coding DNA: TGTGCCACCAGCAGAGATAGGGGACAGGGGTTACGGAACTATAATTCACCCCTCCACTTT. This chain links TRBV15 with TRBJ1-6, with 10 bases that match TRBD1. This CDR3 has 20 residues. Trimming removed 0 bases from V and 3 bases from J; junction bases left unmatched: 11. Germline V lookup: CDR1 LNHNV, CDR2 YYDKDF (reference sequence).